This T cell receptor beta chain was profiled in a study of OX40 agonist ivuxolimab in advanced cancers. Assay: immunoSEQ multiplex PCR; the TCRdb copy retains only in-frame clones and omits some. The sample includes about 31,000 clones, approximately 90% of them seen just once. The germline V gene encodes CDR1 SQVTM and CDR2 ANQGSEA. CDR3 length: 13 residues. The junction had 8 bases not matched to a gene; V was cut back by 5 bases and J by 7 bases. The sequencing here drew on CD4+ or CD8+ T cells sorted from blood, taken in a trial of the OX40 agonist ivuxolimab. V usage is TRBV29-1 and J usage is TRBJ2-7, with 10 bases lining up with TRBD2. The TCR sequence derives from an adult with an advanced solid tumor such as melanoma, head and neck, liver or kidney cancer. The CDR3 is CSVLAGAEWEQYF. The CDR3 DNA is TGCAGCGTTCTAGCGGGAGCGGAGTGGGAGCAGTACTTC.